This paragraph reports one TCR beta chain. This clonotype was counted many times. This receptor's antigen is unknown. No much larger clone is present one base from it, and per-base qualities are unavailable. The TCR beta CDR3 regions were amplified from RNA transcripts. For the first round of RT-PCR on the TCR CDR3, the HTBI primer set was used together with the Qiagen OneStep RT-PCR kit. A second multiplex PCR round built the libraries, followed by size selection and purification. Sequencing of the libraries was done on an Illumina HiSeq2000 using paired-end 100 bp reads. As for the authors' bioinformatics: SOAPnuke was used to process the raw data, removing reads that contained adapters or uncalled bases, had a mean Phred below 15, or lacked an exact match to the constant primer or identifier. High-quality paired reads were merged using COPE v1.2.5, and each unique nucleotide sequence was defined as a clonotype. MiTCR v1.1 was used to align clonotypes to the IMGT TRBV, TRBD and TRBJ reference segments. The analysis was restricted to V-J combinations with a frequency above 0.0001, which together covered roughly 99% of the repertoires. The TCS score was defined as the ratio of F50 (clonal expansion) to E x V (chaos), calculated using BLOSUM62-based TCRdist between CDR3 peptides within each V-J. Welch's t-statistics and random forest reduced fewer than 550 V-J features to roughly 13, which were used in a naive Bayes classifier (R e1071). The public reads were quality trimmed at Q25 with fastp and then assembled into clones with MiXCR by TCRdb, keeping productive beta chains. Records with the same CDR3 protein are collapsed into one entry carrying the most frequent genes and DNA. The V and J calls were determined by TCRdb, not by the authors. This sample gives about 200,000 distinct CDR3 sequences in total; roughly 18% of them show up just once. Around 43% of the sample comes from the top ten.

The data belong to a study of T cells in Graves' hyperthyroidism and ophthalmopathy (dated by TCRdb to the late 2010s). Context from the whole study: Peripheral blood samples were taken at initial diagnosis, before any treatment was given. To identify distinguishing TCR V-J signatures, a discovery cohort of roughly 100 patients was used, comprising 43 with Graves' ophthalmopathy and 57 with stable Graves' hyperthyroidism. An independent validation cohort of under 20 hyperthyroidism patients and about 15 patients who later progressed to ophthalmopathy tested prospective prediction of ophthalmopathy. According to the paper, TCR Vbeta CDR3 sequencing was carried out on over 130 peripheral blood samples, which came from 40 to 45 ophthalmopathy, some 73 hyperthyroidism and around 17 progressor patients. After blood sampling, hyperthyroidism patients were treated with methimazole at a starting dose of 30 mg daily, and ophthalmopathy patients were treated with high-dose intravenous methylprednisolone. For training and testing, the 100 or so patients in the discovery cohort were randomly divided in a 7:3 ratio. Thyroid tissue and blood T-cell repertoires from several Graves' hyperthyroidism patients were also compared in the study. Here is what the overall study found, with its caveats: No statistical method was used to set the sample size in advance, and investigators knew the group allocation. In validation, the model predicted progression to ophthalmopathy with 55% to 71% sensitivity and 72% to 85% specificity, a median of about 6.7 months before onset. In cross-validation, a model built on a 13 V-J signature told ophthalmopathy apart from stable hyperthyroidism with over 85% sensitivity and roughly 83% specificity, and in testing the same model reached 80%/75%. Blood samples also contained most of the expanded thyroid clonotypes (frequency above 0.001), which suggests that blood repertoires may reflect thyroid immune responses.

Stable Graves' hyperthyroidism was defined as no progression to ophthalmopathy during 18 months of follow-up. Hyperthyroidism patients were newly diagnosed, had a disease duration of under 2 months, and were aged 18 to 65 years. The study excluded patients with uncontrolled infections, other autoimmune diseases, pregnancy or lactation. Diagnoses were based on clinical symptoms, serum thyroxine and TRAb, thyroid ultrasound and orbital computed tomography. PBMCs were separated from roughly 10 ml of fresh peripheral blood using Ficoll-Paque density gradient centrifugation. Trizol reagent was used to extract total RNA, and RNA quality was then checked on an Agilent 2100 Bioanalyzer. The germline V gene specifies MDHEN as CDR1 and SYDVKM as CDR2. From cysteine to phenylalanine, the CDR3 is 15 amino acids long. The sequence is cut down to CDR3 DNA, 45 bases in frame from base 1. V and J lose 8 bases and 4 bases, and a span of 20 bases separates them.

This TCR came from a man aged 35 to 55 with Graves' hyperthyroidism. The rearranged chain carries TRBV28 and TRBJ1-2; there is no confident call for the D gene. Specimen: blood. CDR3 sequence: CASHLGFGRSYGYTF. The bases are TGTGCCAGCCACCTCGGTTTTGGGCGGAGCTATGGCTACACCTTC.